This note documents a single TCR beta chain sequence. The sample originates from a study of blood T cell repertoires in COVID-19. Study overall: The origin of the acute and convalescent COVID-19 samples was the United States, Italy and Spain. The cDNA or gDNA used as material had been derived from T cells, B-cell-depleted T cells, or PBMCs.

Source study methods: Using reference gene primer amplification, nucleated cell counts were estimated. Sequenced by immunoSEQ multiplex PCR; TCRdb stores in-frame clones only, minus some. V, J and clone size are those of that table, while D and trimming were read from the DNA. The table lists around 140,000 clones, around 86% of them singletons, with approximately 8.7% in the top ten. The CDR3 sequence is 12 residues long. Germline values: CDR1 MNHEY, CDR2 SVGAGI. Between the trimmed V and J ends, which lost 7 bases and 4 bases, there was a span of 10 bases. The sequenced sample was peripheral blood. The clonotype originates from a woman aged 55-69 years with active or convalescent COVID-19. V gene TRBV6-5 combines with J gene TRBJ2-5; D gene uncertain. CDR3 sequence reads: CASTSGGETQYF. CDR3 nucleotide sequence: TGTGCCAGCACCTCAGGTGGAGAGACCCAGTACTTC.